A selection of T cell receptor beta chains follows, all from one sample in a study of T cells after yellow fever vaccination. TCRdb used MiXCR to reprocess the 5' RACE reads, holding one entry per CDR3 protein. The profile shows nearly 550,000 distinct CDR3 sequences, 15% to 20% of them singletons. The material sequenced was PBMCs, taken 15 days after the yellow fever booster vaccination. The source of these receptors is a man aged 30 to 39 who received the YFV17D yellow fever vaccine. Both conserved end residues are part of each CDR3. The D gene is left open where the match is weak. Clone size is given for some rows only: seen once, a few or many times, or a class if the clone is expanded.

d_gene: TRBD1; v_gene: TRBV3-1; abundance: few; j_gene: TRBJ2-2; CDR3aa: CASSQAIQGTGELFF; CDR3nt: TGTGCCAGCAGCCAAGCTATACAGGGGACCGGGGAGCTGTTTTTT
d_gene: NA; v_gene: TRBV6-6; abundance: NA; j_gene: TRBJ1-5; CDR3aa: CASSWDRNQPQHF; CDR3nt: TGTGCCAGCAGCTGGGACCGCAATCAGCCCCAGCATTTT
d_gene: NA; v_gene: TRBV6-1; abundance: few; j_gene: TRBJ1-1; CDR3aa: CASSQRPGRGAEAFF; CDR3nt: TGTGCCAGCAGTCAAAGACCGGGAAGAGGTGCTGAAGCTTTCTTT
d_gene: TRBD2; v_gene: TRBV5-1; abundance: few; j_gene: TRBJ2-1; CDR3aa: CASSLDPGTNRGVNEQFF; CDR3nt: TGCGCCAGCAGCTTGGATCCTGGGACTAACAGAGGTGTCAATGAGCAGTTCTTC
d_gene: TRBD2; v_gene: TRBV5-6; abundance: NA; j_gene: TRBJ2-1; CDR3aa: CASSLGREQQFF; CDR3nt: TGTGCCAGCAGCTTGGGGCGGGAGCAGCAGTTCTTC
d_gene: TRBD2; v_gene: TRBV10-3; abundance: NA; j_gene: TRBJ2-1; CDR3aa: CAIRPGLAGGDEQFF; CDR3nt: TGTGCCATCAGGCCCGGACTAGCGGGAGGTGATGAGCAGTTCTTC
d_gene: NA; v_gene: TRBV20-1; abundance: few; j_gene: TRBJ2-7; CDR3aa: CSAPRPLRYEQYF; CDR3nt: TGCAGTGCCCCTCGGCCCCTGCGTTACGAGCAGTACTTC
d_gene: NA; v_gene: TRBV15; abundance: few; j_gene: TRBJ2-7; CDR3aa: CATSRYREGEQYF; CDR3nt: TGTGCCACCAGCAGATACAGGGAGGGCGAGCAGTACTTC
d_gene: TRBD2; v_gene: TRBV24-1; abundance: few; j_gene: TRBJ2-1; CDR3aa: CATSDLGLAGLKIEQFF; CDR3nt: TGTGCCACCAGTGACCTAGGACTAGCGGGACTGAAGATTGAGCAGTTCTTC
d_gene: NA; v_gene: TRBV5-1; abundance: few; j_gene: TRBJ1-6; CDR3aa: CASSQRPGHNSPLHF; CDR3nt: TGCGCCAGCAGCCAACGTCCGGGACATAATTCACCCCTCCACTTT
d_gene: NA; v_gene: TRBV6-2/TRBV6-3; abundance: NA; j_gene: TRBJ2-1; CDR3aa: CASSFSAGENEQFF; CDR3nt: TGTGCCAGCAGTTTCTCCGCAGGGGAAAATGAGCAGTTCTTC
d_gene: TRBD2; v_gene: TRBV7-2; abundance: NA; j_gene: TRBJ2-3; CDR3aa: CASSQGLVVSTDTQYF; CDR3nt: TGTGCCAGCAGCCAGGGACTAGTGGTGAGCACAGATACGCAGTATTTT
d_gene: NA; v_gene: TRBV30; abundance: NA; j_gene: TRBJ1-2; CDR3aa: CAWSNEGHSPNSYGYTF; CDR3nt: TGTGCCTGGAGTAACGAAGGACACTCTCCAAATAGCTATGGCTACACCTTC
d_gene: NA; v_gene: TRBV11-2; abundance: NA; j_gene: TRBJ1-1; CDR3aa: CASTIRGTEAFF; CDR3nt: TGTGCCAGCACCATACGGGGCACTGAAGCTTTCTTT
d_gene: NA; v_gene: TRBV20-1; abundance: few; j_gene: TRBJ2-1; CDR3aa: CSARYNEQFF; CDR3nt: TGCAGTGCCAGATACAATGAGCAGTTCTTC
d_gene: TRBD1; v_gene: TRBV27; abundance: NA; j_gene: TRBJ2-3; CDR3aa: CASSLNPTGVGDTQYF; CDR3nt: TGTGCCAGCAGTTTAAACCCAACAGGGGTAGGAGATACGCAGTATTTT
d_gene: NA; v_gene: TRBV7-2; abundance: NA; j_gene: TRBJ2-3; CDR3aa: CASSRTYTDTQYF; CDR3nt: TGTGCCAGCAGCCGGACATACACAGATACGCAGTATTTT
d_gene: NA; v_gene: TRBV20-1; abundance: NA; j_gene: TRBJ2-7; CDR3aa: CSARDVPVNYGEQYF; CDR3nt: TGCAGTGCTAGAGATGTCCCAGTCAATTATGGCGAGCAGTACTTC
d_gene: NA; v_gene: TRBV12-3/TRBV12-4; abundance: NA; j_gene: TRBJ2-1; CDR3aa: CASSVNGLAEDEQFF; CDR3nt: TGTGCCAGCAGTGTCAACGGACTGGCGGAGGATGAGCAGTTCTTC
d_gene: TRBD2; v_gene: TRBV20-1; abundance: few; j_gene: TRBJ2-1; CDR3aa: CSARDGGRAGDEQFF; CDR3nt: TGCAGTGCTAGAGATGGAGGGAGGGCCGGGGATGAGCAGTTCTTC
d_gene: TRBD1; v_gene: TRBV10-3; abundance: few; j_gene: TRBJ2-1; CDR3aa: CAISEGTGNPYNEQFF; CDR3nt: TGTGCCATCAGTGAGGGGACAGGGAATCCCTACAATGAGCAGTTCTTC
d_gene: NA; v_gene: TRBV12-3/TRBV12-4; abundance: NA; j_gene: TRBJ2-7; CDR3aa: CASSLALGVYEQYF; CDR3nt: TGTGCCAGCAGTTTAGCGCTGGGAGTTTACGAGCAGTACTTC
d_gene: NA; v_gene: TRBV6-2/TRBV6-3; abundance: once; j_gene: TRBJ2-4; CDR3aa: CASSYTSKNIQYF; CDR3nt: TGTGCCAGCAGTTATACTTCCAAAAACATTCAGTACTTC
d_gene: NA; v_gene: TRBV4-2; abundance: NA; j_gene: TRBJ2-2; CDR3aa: CASSTLDQSGELFF; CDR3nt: TGTGCCAGCAGCACCCTGGACCAATCCGGGGAGCTGTTTTTT
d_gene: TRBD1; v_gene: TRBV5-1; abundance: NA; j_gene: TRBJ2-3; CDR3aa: CASRRDRGSSTDTQYF; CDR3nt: TGCGCCAGCAGAAGGGACAGGGGGTCTAGCACAGATACGCAGTATTTT
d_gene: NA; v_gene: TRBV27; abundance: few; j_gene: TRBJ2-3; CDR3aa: CASSLLIGADTQYF; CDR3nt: TGTGCCAGCAGTTTACTAATCGGGGCAGATACGCAGTATTTT
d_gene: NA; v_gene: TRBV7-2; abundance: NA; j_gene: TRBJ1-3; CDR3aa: CASSSVTGSSGNTIYF; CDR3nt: TGTGCCAGCAGCTCAGTCACAGGGTCCTCTGGAAACACCATATATTTT
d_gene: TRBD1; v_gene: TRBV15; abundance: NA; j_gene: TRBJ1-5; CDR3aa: CATSSPTGGSNQPQHF; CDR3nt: TGTGCCACCAGCAGTCCCACAGGGGGCTCGAATCAGCCCCAGCATTTT
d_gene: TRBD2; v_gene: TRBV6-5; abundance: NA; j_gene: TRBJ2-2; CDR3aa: CASSKSTSGRISGELFF; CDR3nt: TGTGCCAGCAGCAAGTCTACTAGCGGGAGGATTTCCGGGGAGCTGTTTTTT
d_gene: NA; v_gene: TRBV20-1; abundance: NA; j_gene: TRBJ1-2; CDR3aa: CSAREGLNYGYTF; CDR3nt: TGCAGTGCTAGAGAAGGTCTGAACTATGGCTACACCTTC
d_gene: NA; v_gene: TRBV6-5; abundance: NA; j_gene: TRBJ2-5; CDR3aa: CASSYFEGEETQYF; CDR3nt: TGTGCCAGCAGTTACTTCGAGGGAGAAGAGACCCAGTACTTC
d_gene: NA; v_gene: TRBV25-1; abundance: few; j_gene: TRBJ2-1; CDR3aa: CASSAQGWNEQFF; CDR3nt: TGTGCCAGCAGTGCACAGGGATGGAATGAGCAGTTCTTC
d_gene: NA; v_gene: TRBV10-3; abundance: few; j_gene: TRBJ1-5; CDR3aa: CAIRDYSNQPQHF; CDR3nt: TGTGCCATCAGGGACTATAGCAATCAGCCCCAGCATTTT
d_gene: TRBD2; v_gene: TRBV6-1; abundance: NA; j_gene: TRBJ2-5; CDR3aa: CASNRGTTRDVGTQYF; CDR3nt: TGTGCCAGCAATCGGGGGACTACCAGAGACGTGGGGACCCAGTACTTC
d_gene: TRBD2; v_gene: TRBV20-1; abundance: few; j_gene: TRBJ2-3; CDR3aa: CSALGLGGTDTQYF; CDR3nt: TGCAGTGCTCTGGGACTAGGGGGCACAGATACGCAGTATTTT
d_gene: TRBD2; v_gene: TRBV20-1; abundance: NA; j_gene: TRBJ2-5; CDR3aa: CSAEAGLQETQYF; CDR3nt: TGCAGTGCTGAAGCGGGACTTCAAGAGACCCAGTACTTC
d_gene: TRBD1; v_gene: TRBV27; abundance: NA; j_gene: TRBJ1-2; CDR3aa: CASSPGTGGNYGYTF; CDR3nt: TGTGCCAGCAGTCCCGGGACAGGGGGCAACTATGGCTACACCTTC
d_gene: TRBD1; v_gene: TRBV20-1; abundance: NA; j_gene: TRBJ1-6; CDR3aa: CSARDFHRGGGDSPLHF; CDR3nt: TGCAGTGCTAGAGATTTCCACAGGGGAGGTGGAGACTCACCCCTCCACTTT
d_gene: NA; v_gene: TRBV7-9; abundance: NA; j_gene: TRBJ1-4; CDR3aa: CASSFGDEKLFF; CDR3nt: TGTGCCAGCAGCTTTGGGGACGAAAAACTGTTTTTT